The source of this T cell receptor (beta chain) is a study of blood T cell repertoires in COVID-19. Background on the study: Whether acute or convalescent, the COVID-19 samples came from the United States, Italy and Spain.

Measured with immunoSEQ multiplex PCR; TCRdb has only the in-frame clones, and not every one. The repertoire holds 250,000 to 300,000 clones, with approximately 85% as singletons. Trimming took off 7 bases at V and 2 bases at J, with 9 bases between the two ends. Germline values: CDR1 WSHSY, CDR2 SAAADI. The length of the CDR3 is 13 residues. The J gene is TRBJ1-5, the V gene TRBV10-2; D might be TRBD1 (6 bases). The receptor was isolated from a woman in her seventies with acute or convalescent COVID-19. Sequencing was done on a sample of peripheral blood. CDR3 loop: CASNGGRNQPQHF. The CDR3 DNA follows: TGCGCCAGCAATGGGGGCCGCAATCAGCCCCAGCATTTT.